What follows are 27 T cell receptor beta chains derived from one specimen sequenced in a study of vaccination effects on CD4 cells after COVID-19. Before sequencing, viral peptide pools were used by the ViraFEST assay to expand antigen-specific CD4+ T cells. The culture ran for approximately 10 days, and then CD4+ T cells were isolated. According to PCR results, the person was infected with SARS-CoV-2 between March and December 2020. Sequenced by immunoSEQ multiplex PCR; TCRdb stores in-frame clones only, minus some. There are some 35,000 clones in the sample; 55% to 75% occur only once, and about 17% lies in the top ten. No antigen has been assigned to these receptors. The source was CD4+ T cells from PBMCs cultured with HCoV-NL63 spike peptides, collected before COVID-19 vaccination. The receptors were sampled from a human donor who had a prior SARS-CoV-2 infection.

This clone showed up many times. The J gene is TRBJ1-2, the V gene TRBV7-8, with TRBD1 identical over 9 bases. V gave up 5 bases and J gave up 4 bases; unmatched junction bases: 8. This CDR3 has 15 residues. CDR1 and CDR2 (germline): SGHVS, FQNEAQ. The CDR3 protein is CASSPWDRESYGYTF. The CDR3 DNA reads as TGTGCCAGCAGCCCCTGGGACAGGGAGAGCTATGGCTACACCTTC. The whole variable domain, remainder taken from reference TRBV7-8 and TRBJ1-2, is GAGVSQSPRYKVAKRGQDVALRCDPISGHVSLFWYQQALGQGPEFLTYFQNEAQLDKSGLPSDRFFAERPEGSVSTLKIQRTQQEDSAVYLCASSPWDRESYGYTFGSGTRLTVV.

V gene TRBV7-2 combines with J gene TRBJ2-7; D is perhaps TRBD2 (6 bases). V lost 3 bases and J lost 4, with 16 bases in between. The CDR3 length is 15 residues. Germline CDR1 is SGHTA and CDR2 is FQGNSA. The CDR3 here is CASSFRGGGWYEQYF. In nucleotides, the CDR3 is TGTGCCAGCAGCTTTCGGGGCGGAGGGTGGTACGAGCAGTACTTC.

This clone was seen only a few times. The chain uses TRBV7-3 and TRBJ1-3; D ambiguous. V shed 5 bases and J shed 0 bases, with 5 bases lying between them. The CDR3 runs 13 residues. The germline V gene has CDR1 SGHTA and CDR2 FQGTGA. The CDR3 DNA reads TGTGCCAGCAGCACGAACTCTGGAAACACCATATATTTT. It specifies CASSTNSGNTIYF.

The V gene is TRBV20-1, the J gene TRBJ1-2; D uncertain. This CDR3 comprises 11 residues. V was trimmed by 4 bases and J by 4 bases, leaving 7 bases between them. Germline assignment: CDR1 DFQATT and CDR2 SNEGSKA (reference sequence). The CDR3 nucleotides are TGCAGTGCTACGGGAGTCTATGGCTACACCTTC. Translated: CSATGVYGYTF.

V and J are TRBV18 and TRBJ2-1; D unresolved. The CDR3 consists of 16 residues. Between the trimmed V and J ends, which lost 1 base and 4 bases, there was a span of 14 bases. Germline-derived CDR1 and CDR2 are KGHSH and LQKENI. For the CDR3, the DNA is TGTGCCAGCTCACCACTCGGTAATTTCAGGTACAATGAGCAGTTCTTC. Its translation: CASSPLGNFRYNEQFF.

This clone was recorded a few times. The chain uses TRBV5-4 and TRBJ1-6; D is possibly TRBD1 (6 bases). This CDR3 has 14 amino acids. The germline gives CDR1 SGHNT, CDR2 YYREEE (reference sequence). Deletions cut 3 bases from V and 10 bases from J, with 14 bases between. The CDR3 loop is CASSWISGESPLHF. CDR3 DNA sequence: TGTGCCAGCAGCTGGATCTCAGGGGAATCACCCCTCCACTTT.

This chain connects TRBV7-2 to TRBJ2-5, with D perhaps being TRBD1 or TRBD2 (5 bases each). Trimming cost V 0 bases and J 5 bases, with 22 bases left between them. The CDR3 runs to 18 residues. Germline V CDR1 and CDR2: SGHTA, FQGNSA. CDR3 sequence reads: CASSLAVFGTPLRETQYF. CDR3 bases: TGTGCCAGCAGCTTAGCCGTTTTCGGGACCCCACTAAGGGAGACCCAGTACTTC.

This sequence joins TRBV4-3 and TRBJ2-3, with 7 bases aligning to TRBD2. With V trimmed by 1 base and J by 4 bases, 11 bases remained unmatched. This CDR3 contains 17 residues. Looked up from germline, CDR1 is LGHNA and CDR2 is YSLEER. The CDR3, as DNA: TGCGCCAGCAGCCAAGTACCAGAGGCGGGAGCACCAGATACGCAGTATTTT. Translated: CASSQVPEAGAPDTQYF.

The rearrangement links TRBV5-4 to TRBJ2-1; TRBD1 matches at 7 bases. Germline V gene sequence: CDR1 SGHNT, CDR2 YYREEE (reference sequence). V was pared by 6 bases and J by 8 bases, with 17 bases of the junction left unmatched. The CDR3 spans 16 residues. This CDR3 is CASTPPGDRAVHEQFF. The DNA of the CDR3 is TGTGCCAGCACCCCCCCAGGGGACAGAGCTGTACATGAGCAGTTCTTC.

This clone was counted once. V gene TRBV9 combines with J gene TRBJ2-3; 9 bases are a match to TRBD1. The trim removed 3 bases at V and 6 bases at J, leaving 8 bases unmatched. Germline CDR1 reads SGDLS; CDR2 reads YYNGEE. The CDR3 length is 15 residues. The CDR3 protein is CASSGVGDRADTQYF. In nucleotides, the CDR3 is TGTGCCAGCAGCGGGGTGGGGGACAGGGCCGATACGCAGTATTTT. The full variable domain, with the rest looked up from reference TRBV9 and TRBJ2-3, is DSGVTQTPKHLITATGQRVTLRCSPRSGDLSVYWYQQSLDQGLQFLIQYYNGEERAKGNILERFSAQQFPDLHSELNLSSLELGDSALYFCASSGVGDRADTQYFGPGTRLTVL.

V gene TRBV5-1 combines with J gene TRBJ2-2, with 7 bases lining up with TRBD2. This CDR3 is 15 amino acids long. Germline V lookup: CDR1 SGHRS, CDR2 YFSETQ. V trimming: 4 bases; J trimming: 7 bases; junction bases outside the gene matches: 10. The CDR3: CASSRWAGDGGELFF. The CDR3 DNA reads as TGCGCCAGCAGCCGTTGGGCGGGGGACGGCGGGGAGCTGTTTTTT.

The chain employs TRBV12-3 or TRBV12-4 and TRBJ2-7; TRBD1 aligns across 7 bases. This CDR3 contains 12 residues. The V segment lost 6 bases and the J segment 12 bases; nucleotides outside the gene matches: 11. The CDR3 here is CASSQNLGTVYF. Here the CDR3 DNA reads TGTGCCAGCAGCCAAAACTTAGGGACAGTGTACTTC.

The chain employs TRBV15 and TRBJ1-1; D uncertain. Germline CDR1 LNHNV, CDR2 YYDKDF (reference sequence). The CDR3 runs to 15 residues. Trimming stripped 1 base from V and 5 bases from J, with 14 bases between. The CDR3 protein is CATSRGPSGMTEAFF. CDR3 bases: TGTGCCACCAGCAGAGGTCCCTCGGGAATGACTGAAGCTTTCTTT.

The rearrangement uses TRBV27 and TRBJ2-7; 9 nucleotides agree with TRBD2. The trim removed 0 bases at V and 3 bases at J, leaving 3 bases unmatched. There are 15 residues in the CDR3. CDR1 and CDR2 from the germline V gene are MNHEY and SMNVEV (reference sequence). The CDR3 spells CASSLSVSGSYEQYF. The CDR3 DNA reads TGTGCCAGCAGTTTATCGGTTAGCGGGAGCTACGAGCAGTACTTC.

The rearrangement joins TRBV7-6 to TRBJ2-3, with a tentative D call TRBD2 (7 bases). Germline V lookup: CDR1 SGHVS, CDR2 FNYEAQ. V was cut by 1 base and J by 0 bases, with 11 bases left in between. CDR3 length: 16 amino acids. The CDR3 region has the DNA TGTGCCAGCAGCTTAGTGGGAGGGGGTAGCACAGATACGCAGTATTTT. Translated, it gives CASSLVGGGSTDTQYF.

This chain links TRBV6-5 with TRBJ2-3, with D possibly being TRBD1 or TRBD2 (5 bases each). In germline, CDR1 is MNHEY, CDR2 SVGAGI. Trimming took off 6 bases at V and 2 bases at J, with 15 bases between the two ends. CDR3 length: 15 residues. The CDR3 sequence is CASSLSGGYTDTQYF. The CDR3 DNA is TGTGCCAGCAGCCTTAGTGGGGGTTACACAGATACGCAGTATTTT.

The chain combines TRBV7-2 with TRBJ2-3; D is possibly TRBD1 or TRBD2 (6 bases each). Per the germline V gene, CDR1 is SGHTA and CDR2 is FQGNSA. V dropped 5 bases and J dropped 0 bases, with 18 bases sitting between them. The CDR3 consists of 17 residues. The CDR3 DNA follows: TGTGCCAGCAGCCGCGTGATGGGGGGACACAGCACAGATACGCAGTATTTT. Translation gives CASSRVMGGHSTDTQYF.

CDR3 protein: CASSLGGASYNEQFF. As DNA, the CDR3 is TGTGCCAGCAGCTTAGGGGGGGCTTCCTACAATGAGCAGTTCTTC. This rearrangement joins TRBV7-2 to TRBJ2-1; the D call may be TRBD1 or TRBD2 (6 bases each). Germline lookup yields CDR1 SGHTA and CDR2 FQGNSA. The CDR3 consists of 15 residues. Trimming pared 1 base from V and 1 base from J, leaving 8 bases between.

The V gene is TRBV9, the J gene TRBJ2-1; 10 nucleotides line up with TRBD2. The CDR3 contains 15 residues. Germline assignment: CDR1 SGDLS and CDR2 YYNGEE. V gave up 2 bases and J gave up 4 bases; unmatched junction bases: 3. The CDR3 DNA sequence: TGTGCCAGCAGCGTCCTAGCGGGAGTATACAATGAGCAGTTCTTC. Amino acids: CASSVLAGVYNEQFF.

In DNA form, the CDR3 reads TGCAGCGTTGATCAAGGGGGGGGAACTGAAGCTTTCTTT. Amino acids: CSVDQGGGTEAFF. The chain uses TRBV29-1 and TRBJ1-1, with D tentatively TRBD1 (6 bases). Between the trimmed V and J ends, which lost 3 bases and 5 bases, there was a span of 13 bases. CDR1 is SQVTM, CDR2 ANQGSEA, per germline. The CDR3 is made up of 13 amino acids.

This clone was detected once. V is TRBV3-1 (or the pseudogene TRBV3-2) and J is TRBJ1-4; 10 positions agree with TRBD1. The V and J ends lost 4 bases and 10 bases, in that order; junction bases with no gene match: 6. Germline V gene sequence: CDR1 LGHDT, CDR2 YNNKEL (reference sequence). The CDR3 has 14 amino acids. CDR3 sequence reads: CASSLGTGDGKLFF. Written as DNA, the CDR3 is TGTGCCAGCAGCCTCGGGACAGGGGATGGAAAACTGTTTTTT.

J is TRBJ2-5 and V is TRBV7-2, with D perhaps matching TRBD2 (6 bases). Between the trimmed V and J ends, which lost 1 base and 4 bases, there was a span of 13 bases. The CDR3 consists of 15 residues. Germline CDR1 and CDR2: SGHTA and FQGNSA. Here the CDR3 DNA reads TGTGCCAGCAGCTTAGTGGGGGGTCCCCCAGAGACCCAGTACTTC. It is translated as CASSLVGGPPETQYF.

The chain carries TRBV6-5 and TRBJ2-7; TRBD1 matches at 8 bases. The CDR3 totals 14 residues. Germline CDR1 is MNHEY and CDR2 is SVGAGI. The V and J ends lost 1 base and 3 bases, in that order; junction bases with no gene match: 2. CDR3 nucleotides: TGTGCCAGCAGTTACTACAGGGGGGACTACGAGCAGTACTTC. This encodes CASSYYRGDYEQYF.

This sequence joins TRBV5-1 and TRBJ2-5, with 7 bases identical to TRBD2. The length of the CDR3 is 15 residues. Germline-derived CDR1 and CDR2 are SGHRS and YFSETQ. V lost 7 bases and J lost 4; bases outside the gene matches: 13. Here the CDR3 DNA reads TGCGCCAGCGGGGAAGGACTGACGGGGGGAGAGACCCAGTACTTC. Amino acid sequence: CASGEGLTGGETQYF.

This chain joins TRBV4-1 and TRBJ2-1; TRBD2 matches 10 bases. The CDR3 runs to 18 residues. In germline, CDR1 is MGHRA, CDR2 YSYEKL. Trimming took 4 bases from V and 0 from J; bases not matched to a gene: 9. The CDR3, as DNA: TGCGCCAGCAGCCCGGGGCTAGCGGGGGTTCTCTCCTACAATGAGCAGTTCTTC. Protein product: CASSPGLAGVLSYNEQFF.

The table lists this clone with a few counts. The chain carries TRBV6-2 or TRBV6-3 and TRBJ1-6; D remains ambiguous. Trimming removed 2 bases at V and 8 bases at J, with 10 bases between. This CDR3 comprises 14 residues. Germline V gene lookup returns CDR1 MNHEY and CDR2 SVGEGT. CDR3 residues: CASSYGGGDSPLHF. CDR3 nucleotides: TGTGCCAGCAGTTACGGCGGTGGGGATTCACCCCTCCACTTT.

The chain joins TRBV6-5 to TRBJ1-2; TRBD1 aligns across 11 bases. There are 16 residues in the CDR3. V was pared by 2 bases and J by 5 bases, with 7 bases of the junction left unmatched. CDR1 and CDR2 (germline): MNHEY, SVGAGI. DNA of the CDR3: TGTGCCAGCAGTTACGCACGGACAGGGGGCGGGTATGGCTACACCTTC. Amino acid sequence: CASSYARTGGGYGYTF.